Below are 7 T cell receptor beta chains sequenced from a single sample in a study of glioma-infiltrating T cells. TCR alpha and beta CDR3 regions were amplified from RNA using iRepertoire nested multiplex PCR. MiXCR was run by TCRdb on the multiplex PCR reads, yielding one entry per CDR3 protein. This sample has around 150,000 distinct CDR3 sequences, with roughly two fifths found just once. The source material was glioma tissue, nonneoplastic brain tissue, or PBMCs (not recorded which). These receptor sequences come from a human donor with low-grade glioma or glioblastoma, undergoing nonglioma brain surgery, or in good health (not recorded which).

The genes are TRBV4-1 and TRBJ1-2; D call uncertain. With 1 base removed from V and 0 bases from J, the gap between germline ends came to 9 bases. The CDR3 extends over 15 amino acids. Germline CDR1 MGHRA, CDR2 YSYEKL. CDR3 sequence: CASSQVLQTNYGYTF. Written as DNA, the CDR3 is TGCGCCAGCAGCCAAGTACTCCAGACTAACTATGGCTACACCTTC.

The CDR3 DNA reads TGTGCCAGCAGCTTACAGGGAGTGAATGAGCAGTTCTTC. It yields the protein CASSLQGVNEQFF. The chain uses TRBV7-2 and TRBJ2-1, with D perhaps assigned TRBD1 or TRBD2 (5 bases each). CDR3 length: 13 amino acids. V was shortened by 2 bases and J by 7 bases, with 9 bases between the two germline ends. In germline, CDR1 is SGHTA, CDR2 FQGNSA.

Here the CDR3 reads CATSGLNNEQFF. CDR3 nucleotide sequence: TGTGCCACTAGCGGGTTAAACAATGAGCAGTTCTTC. V usage is TRBV10-3 and J usage is TRBJ2-1, with 8 bases fitting TRBD2. The CDR3 consists of 12 residues. Germline CDR1 and CDR2: ENHRY and SYGVKD. V lost 10 bases and J lost 5; bases outside the gene matches: 4.

The CDR3 DNA sequence: TGTGCCAGCAGCCAAGCAGCTAGCGGGAGGTTCTACGAGCAGTACTTC. Its protein is CASSQAASGRFYEQYF. V gene TRBV4-2 combines with J gene TRBJ2-7; TRBD2 aligns across 11 bases. This CDR3 has 16 amino acids. Germline V lookup: CDR1 LGHNA, CDR2 YNFKEQ. V lost 1 base and J lost 3; bases outside the gene matches: 5.

This clonotype was seen only a few times. This sequence joins TRBV6-1 and TRBJ1-5; D gene ambiguous. Germline V lookup: CDR1 MNHNS, CDR2 SASEGT. CDR3 length: 17 residues. V was trimmed by 0 bases and J by 1 base, leaving 13 bases between them. CDR3 sequence reads: CASSEAAGSLSNQPQHF. The CDR3 coding sequence is TGTGCCAGCAGTGAAGCGGCAGGCTCTTTGAGCAATCAGCCCCAGCATTTT.

The chain uses TRBV3-1 and TRBJ1-5; D uncertain. Trimming pared 3 bases from V and 5 bases from J, leaving 11 bases between. Germline CDR1 LGHDT, CDR2 YNNKEL (reference sequence). This CDR3 spans 14 amino acids. The CDR3 region has the DNA TGTGCCAGCAGCCACTGGGGAGAAGATCAGCCCCAGCATTTT. Encoded protein: CASSHWGEDQPQHF.

The rearrangement uses TRBV6-1 and TRBJ2-7, with TRBD2 matching 11 bases. Per germline, CDR1 MNHNS and CDR2 SASEGT. This CDR3 spans 16 amino acids. V was pared by 5 bases and J by 3 bases, with 9 bases of the junction left unmatched. CDR3 bases: TGTGCCAGCAGTAAAACCGGGACTAGCGGCAGCTACGAGCAGTACTTC. Amino acid sequence: CASSKTGTSGSYEQYF.